These 9 T cell receptor beta chains originate from one sample sequenced in a study of T cells in localized non-small cell lung cancer (dated by TCRdb to 2020 to 2021). The library came from the immunoSEQ multiplex PCR assay. TCRdb stores this immuneACCESS table with in-frame sequences only. Part of the clones is absent; in the studies checked, under half of the shortfall reflects unresolved V genes, and no reason is known for the rest. For this sample the table gives approximately 83,000 clones, of which more than 75% were detected only once. The top ten clonotypes cover about 4% of the sample. The source material was PBMCs, sampled before any cancer treatment. These receptors all stem from a woman aged 40-70 years with stage II squamous cell lung carcinoma.

The chain is built from TRBV6-5 and TRBJ1-2; 7 bases are shared with TRBD1. After removal of 0 bases from V and 4 bases from J, the junction contained 8 bases not matched to a gene. This CDR3 region has 16 residues. Germline V CDR1 and CDR2: MNHEY, SVGAGI. The CDR3 nucleotides read TGTGCCAGCAGTTACTCGACGGACAGGCCCATCTATGGCTACACCTTC. The encoded protein is CASSYSTDRPIYGYTF.

The genes are TRBV7-6 and TRBJ2-1; no clear D gene. The CDR3 consists of 14 residues. CDR1 and CDR2 (germline): SGHVS, FNYEAQ. V was shortened by 2 bases and J by 6 bases, with 11 bases between the two germline ends. The CDR3 sequence is CASSLKGRINEQFF. CDR3 in DNA: TGTGCCAGCAGCTTAAAGGGCCGAATCAATGAGCAGTTCTTC. The full variable domain, completed using reference TRBV7-6 and TRBJ2-1, is GAGVSQSPRYKVTKRGQDVALRCDPISGHVSLYWYRQALGQGPEFLTYFNYEAQQDKSGLPNDRFSAERPEGSISTLTIQRTEQRDSAMYRCASSLKGRINEQFFGPGTRLTVL.

J is TRBJ2-2 and V is TRBV6-1; unclear D gene. The CDR3 is made up of 12 amino acids. Trimming pared 4 bases from V and 5 bases from J, leaving 5 bases between. CDR1 and CDR2 from the germline V gene are MNHNS and SASEGT. The CDR3 DNA reads TGTGCCAGCAGTGTAGGGACCGGGGAGCTGTTTTTT. It specifies CASSVGTGELFF.

J is TRBJ1-2 and V is TRBV2; no definite D call. Germline V lookup: CDR1 SNHLY, CDR2 FYNNEI. V lost 5 bases, J lost 4 bases, and 11 bases lay in between. The CDR3 is 13 amino acids. CDR3 nucleotide sequence: TGTGCCAGCAGTCCCGACGGAACCTATGGCTACACCTTC. This translates into CASSPDGTYGYTF.

The chain is built from TRBV29-1 and TRBJ1-1, with a possible D match to TRBD1 (5 bases). Per the germline V gene, CDR1 is SQVTM and CDR2 is ANQGSEA. The CDR3 is 13 residues long. V lost 3 bases and J 3 bases, leaving 11 bases between the germline ends. CDR3 nucleotide sequence: TGCAGCGTTGAGACCGGGGGGTACACTGAAGCTTTCTTT. Translated: CSVETGGYTEAFF.

This rearrangement joins TRBV11-2 to TRBJ1-2; 11 nucleotides line up with TRBD1. The CDR3 consists of 17 residues. V was clipped by 2 bases and J by 6 bases; unmatched bases: 11. Germline lookup yields CDR1 SGHAT and CDR2 FQNNGV. The CDR3 region is CASSLPWTGGRGDGYTF. CDR3 in DNA: TGTGCCAGCAGCTTACCCTGGACAGGGGGCCGGGGTGATGGCTACACCTTC.

The chain uses TRBV5-4 and TRBJ2-1; 12 bases are a match to TRBD2. This CDR3 spans 15 amino acids. Germline CDR1 SGHNT, CDR2 YYREEE (reference sequence). The ends lost 6 bases at V and 5 bases at J; junction bases unmatched: 6. CDR3 region: CASTTGLAGNNEQFF. DNA of the CDR3: TGTGCCAGCACCACCGGACTAGCGGGGAACAATGAGCAGTTCTTC.

The chain is built from TRBV5-8 and TRBJ1-3; tentative D call: TRBD1 (5 bases). Between the trimmed V and J ends, which lost 0 bases and 4 bases, there was a span of 11 bases. From germline, CDR1 is SGHTS and CDR2 YDEGEE. The CDR3 has 15 residues. The CDR3, as DNA: TGTGCCAGCAGCTTGGTCGGGACGTGGGGAAACACCATATATTTT. The encoded protein is CASSLVGTWGNTIYF. The complete variable domain, with remaining parts taken from reference TRBV5-8 and TRBJ1-3, reads EAGVTQSPTHLIKTRGQQATLRCSPISGHTSVYWYQQALGLGLQFLLWYDEGEERNRGNFPPRFSGRQFPNYSSELNVNALELEDSALYLCASSLVGTWGNTIYFGEGSWLTVV.

This sequence joins TRBV27 and TRBJ2-5; tentatively, D is TRBD2 (7 bases). CDR3 length: 16 amino acids. CDR1 and CDR2 from the germline V gene are MNHEY and SMNVEV (reference sequence). Trimming removed 0 bases at V and 4 bases at J, with 15 bases between. Here the CDR3 DNA reads TGTGCCAGCAGTTTATCGTGGGGGGGGGCACGAGAGACCCAGTACTTC. Translated: CASSLSWGGARETQYF.